This T cell receptor (beta chain) was identified in a study of shared clonotypes between healthy human individuals. Data came from immunoSEQ multiplex PCR; TCRdb stores just in-frame clones and leaves some out. The sample gives 2 million to 2.5 million clones, roughly 90% of which show up once; around 0.4% is in the top ten. Trimming took off 2 bases at V and 2 bases at J, with 12 bases between the two ends. The CDR3 runs 16 residues. The V gene's germline CDR1 is MGHRA and CDR2 YSYEKL. This chain connects TRBV4-1 to TRBJ2-2; D gene uncertain. This receptor was taken from a man in his late teens or twenties in good health. Some clones in this sample may be carry-over from other donors' samples. The sequenced sample consisted of naive CD4+ T cells from PBMCs. Subset indicated: CD45RA+ positively selected. The CDR3: CASSQFQNPNTGELFF. For the CDR3, the DNA is TGCGCCAGCAGCCAATTCCAAAACCCAAACACCGGGGAGCTGTTTTTT.